This T cell receptor (beta chain) was obtained from a study of T cell responses to AZD1222 COVID-19 vaccine. Study findings and constraints: Among spike-specific TCRs, nearly half reportedly target unmutated variant regions.

The assay was immunoSEQ multiplex PCR, and TCRdb's table has in-frame clones only and misses some. The repertoire holds about 110,000 clones, 87% seen once, with approximately 5.2% in the top ten. V was cut by 3 bases and J by 1 base, with 6 bases left in between. CDR1 and CDR2 (germline): SGHTA, FQGNSA. The CDR3 length is 13 residues. On this clone itself: What it binds is unknown.

The TCR comes from an adult in good health. The chain links TRBV7-2 to TRBJ1-1; no definite D call. Sequencing used peripheral blood, obtained on day 0 of AZD1222 vaccination. CDR3 nucleotides: TGTGCCAGCAGCTTGGCAGGGAACACTGAAGCTTTCTTT. It yields the protein CASSLAGNTEAFF.